One and the same sample provided the 18 T cell receptor beta chains below, sequenced in a study of blood T cells in healthy people across ages. Primers used in a second PCR of about 7 to 12 cycles were a sample-barcoded 5' primer and a J-beta primer mix. From the 5' RACE reads, TCRdb called clonotypes with MiXCR, one entry per CDR3 protein. The table records about 1.1 million distinct CDR3 sequences, roughly two fifths of them present only once. Sequenced material: blood. These TCRs come from a man younger than 30 in good health.

This clonotype was counted only a few times. This sequence joins TRBV29-1 and TRBJ1-1; D gene unclear. Looked up from germline, CDR1 is SQVTM and CDR2 is ANQGSEA. Trimming took off 6 bases at V and 1 base at J, with 15 bases between the two ends. This CDR3 has 14 amino acids. For the CDR3, the DNA is TGCAGCGTCCAGATGGGCACCTCGAACACTGAAGCTTTCTTT. Translating it yields CSVQMGTSNTEAFF.

In this sample, this clonotype turned up a few times. The chain joins TRBV6-2 or TRBV6-3 to TRBJ1-2; D not certain. The germline V gene has CDR1 MNHEY and CDR2 SVGEGT. This CDR3 region has 16 residues. V was pared by 6 bases and J by 2 bases, with 19 bases between. CDR3 DNA sequence: TGTGCCAGCAGACCATCTGGGCGGGGAGCGAACTATGGCTACACCTTC. As protein: CASRPSGRGANYGYTF.

Points on this clonotype: No DNA is shown, since the ends of the CDR3 on it are uncertain; the CDR3 is the one TCRdb lists. This sequence joins TRBV4-2 and TRBJ2-5; the DNA was not compared with TRBD2, the D call given in the table. CDR1 and CDR2 from the germline V gene are LGHNA and YNFKEQ. The CDR3 adds up to 22 amino acids, both ends counted. This chain's CDR3 is CASSQPSQSTTEAFFGQETQYF.

The chain combines TRBV4-2 with TRBJ2-3; no definite D call. CDR3 size: 16 residues. Trimming took 3 bases from V and 5 from J, leaving 18 bases between them. Germline CDR1 is LGHNA and CDR2 is YNFKEQ. The CDR3, as DNA: TGTGCCAGCAGCCAGGAACCGGGCCCCGGCGGAGATACGCAGTATTTT. Amino acid sequence: CASSQEPGPGGDTQYF.

The V call is TRBV7-2, the J call TRBJ1-1; D is unclear. The germline gives CDR1 SGHTA, CDR2 FQGNSA. This CDR3 is 13 amino acids long. V was trimmed by 5 bases and J by 5 bases, leaving 12 bases between them. This chain's CDR3 is CASSPGPETEAFF. DNA for the CDR3: TGTGCCAGCAGCCCGGGCCCTGAGACTGAAGCTTTCTTT. The full variable domain, with the rest looked up from reference TRBV7-2 and TRBJ1-1, is GAGVSQSPSNKVTEKGKDVELRCDPISGHTALYWYRQSLGQGLEFLIYFQGNSAPDKSGLPSDRFSAERTGGSVSTLTIQRTQQEDSAVYLCASSPGPETEAFFGQGTRLTVV.

This clonotype was observed many times. Relative to the germline gene, one junction end is altered; a read error may explain this. This chain connects TRBV20-1 to TRBJ2-1, with a possible D match to TRBD2 (5 bases). Germline-derived CDR1 and CDR2 are DFQATT and SNEGSKA (reference sequence). The CDR3 has 14 residues. CDR3 in amino acids: CSARGQLAYNEQFF. The DNA of the CDR3 is TGCAGTGCCAGAGGTCAACTAGCCTACAATGAGCAGTTCTTC.

Notes on this clonotype: This could be a read error, since a much larger clone is one nucleotide away. The chain employs TRBV9 and TRBJ2-1; 12 bases align to TRBD2. The germline V gene encodes CDR1 SGDLS and CDR2 YYNGEE. CDR3 size: 15 residues. As DNA, the CDR3 is TGTGCCCGCAGCGTAGGGGGACTAGCGGGTGGTGAGCAGTTCTTC. Translating it yields CARSVGGLAGGEQFF.

V is TRBV4-3 and J is TRBJ1-2; D is perhaps TRBD1 (5 bases). Germline assignment: CDR1 LGHNA and CDR2 YSLEER. The CDR3 consists of 16 residues. V was pared by 0 bases and J by 4 bases, with 15 bases between. This chain's CDR3 is CASSQEMRGSGYGYTF. The CDR3 DNA reads as TGCGCCAGCAGCCAAGAAATGAGGGGTAGTGGCTATGGCTACACCTTC.

The chain has TRBV12-3 or TRBV12-4 and TRBJ1-5; the D gene is possibly TRBD1 (6 bases). The length of the CDR3 is 16 residues. V was trimmed by 8 bases and J by 0 bases, leaving 17 bases between them. The chain's CDR3 is CASARDTLYSNQPQHF. The CDR3 DNA sequence: TGTGCCAGCGCCCGGGACACCCTTTATAGCAATCAGCCCCAGCATTTT.

This clonotype was counted only a few times. The gene calls are TRBV12-3 or TRBV12-4 and TRBJ1-2; D perhaps matches TRBD1 (5 bases). This CDR3 contains 16 residues. The germline V and J ends were trimmed by 3 bases and 7 bases, with 21 bases remaining between them. CDR3: CASSLKSFSGPCGYTF. The CDR3 region has the DNA TGTGCCAGCAGTTTGAAGAGTTTCTCGGGACCCTGTGGCTACACCTTC.

This clonotype was detected a few times. The chain employs TRBV5-1 and TRBJ1-1; 7 bases align to TRBD1. CDR3 length equals 15 residues. CDR1 is SGHRS and CDR2 is YFSETQ in the germline V gene. V was pared by 6 bases and J by 1 base, with 9 bases of the junction left unmatched. The CDR3 DNA sequence: TGCGCCAGCACCCCCACGGGACAGCAGAACACTGAAGCTTTCTTT. Translated, it gives CASTPTGQQNTEAFF.

This clonotype occurred a few times. The V and J genes are TRBV2 and TRBJ2-2, with 7 positions matching TRBD2. Trimming at V came to 2 bases and at J to 3 bases, leaving 3 bases not matched to a gene. CDR3 size: 15 residues. The germline V gene encodes CDR1 SNHLY and CDR2 FYNNEI. The CDR3 DNA follows: TGTGCCAGCAGTGAAATGGCGGGGGACACCGGGGAGCTGTTTTTT. It translates to CASSEMAGDTGELFF. The complete variable domain, with remaining parts taken from reference TRBV2 and TRBJ2-2, reads EPEVTQTPSHQVTQMGQEVILRCVPISNHLYFYWYRQILGQKVEFLVSFYNNEISEKSEIFDDQFSVERPDGSNFTLKIRSTKLEDSAMYFCASSEMAGDTGELFFGEGSRLTVL.

The CDR3 sequence is CASSLVFQETQYF. In nucleotides, the CDR3 is TGCGCCAGCAGCTTGGTCTTCCAAGAGACCCAGTACTTC. The chain employs TRBV5-1 and TRBJ2-5, with D unresolved. The V gene's germline CDR1 is SGHRS and CDR2 YFSETQ. The CDR3 has 13 residues. Between the trimmed V and J ends, which lost 0 bases and 1 base, there was a span of 4 bases.

This clonotype was detected once. One end of the junction fails to match germline, which may point to a read error. The genes are TRBV9 and TRBJ2-3; 7 bases map to TRBD1. This CDR3 spans 17 amino acids. Germline V gene data show CDR1 as SGDLS and CDR2 as YYNGEE. CDR3 sequence reads: CASSLAVGTASIDTQYF. The CDR3 DNA follows: TGTGCCAGCAGCCTGGCTGTAGGGACAGCTAGCATAGATACGCAGTATTTT.

The chain combines TRBV4-2 with TRBJ2-2; 9 bases align to TRBD1. V was clipped by 1 base and J by 3 bases; unmatched bases: 3. The germline V gene encodes CDR1 LGHNA and CDR2 YNFKEQ. The CDR3 has 16 amino acids. The CDR3 protein is CASSQGTGADTGELFF. The CDR3, as DNA: TGTGCCAGCAGCCAAGGGACAGGGGCTGACACCGGGGAGCTGTTTTTT.

In its sample, this clonotype was seen a few times. The genes are TRBV7-2 and TRBJ2-5; D is unclear. Germline V CDR1 and CDR2: SGHTA, FQGNSA. The CDR3 has 14 amino acids. The ends were cut back, 2 bases at V and 4 bases at J, with 11 bases in the middle. CDR3 amino acids: CASSLSGPTETQYF. In nucleotides, the CDR3 is TGTGCCAGCAGCTTAAGTGGTCCTACAGAGACCCAGTACTTC.

The chain links TRBV6-6 to TRBJ2-7, with TRBD1 matching 9 bases. The CDR3 covers 15 residues. CDR1 is MNHNY and CDR2 is SVGAGI in the germline V gene (reference sequence). V shed 6 bases and J 2 bases; nucleotides not matched to a gene: 8. This CDR3 is CASRGKDRGTYEQYF. CDR3 nucleotides: TGTGCCAGCAGAGGGAAGGACAGGGGCACCTACGAGCAGTACTTC.

This clonotype was seen only once. Relative to the germline gene, one junction end is altered; a read error may explain this. The chain links TRBV5-1 to TRBJ2-5, with 8 bases identical to TRBD2. The CDR3 is 14 amino acids. The germline CDR1 and CDR2 sequences are SGHRS and YFSETQ. The DNA for the CDR3 is TGCGCCAGCTGCCTCGGGGGGGTCAAAGAGGCCCAGTACTTC. Amino acid sequence: CASCLGGVKEAQYF.